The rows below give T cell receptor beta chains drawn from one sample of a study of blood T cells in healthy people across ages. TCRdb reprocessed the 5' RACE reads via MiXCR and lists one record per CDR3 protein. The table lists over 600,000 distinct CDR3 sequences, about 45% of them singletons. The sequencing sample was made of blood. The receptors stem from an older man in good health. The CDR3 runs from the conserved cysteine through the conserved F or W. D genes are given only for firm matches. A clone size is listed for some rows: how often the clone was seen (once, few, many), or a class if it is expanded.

TGTGCCAGCAGTTATGGACTAGCGGGAGACACCGGGGAGCTGTTTTTT,CASSYGLAGDTGELFF,TRBJ2-2,TRBD2,TRBV28,.
TGTGCCATCAGTCACAGTTCAGATACGCAGTATTTT,CAISHSSDTQYF,TRBJ2-3,.,TRBV10-3,.
TGCGCCAGCAGCCAAGATGTACACCCAATAGACAACACAGATACGCAGTATTTT,CASSQDVHPIDNTDTQYF,TRBJ2-3,.,TRBV4-1,.
TGTGCCAGCAGCCTATCCCAAGCGGGAAACTACAATGAGCAGTTCTTC,CASSLSQAGNYNEQFF,TRBJ2-1,TRBD2,TRBV5-6,.
TGTGCCAGCAGTGACAGGGGATTTGACAATGAGCAGTTCTTC,CASSDRGFDNEQFF,TRBJ2-1,.,TRBV25-1,.
TGTGCCAGTAGTATGAGGGCTAGCGCCACGAACTACAATGAGCAGTTCTTC,CASSMRASATNYNEQFF,TRBJ2-1,.,TRBV19,.
TGCGCCAGCAGCTTGGCCAGACTAGTAAGCGAGCAGTACTTC,CASSLARLVSEQYF,TRBJ2-7,.,TRBV5-1,.
TGCAGCGTTAGCCGGACTAGCGGGAGAGTTGGAGAGACCCAGTACTTC,CSVSRTSGRVGETQYF,TRBJ2-5,TRBD2,TRBV29-1,.
TGTGCCAGCAGGGGAACAGCGGGAGAGACCCAGTACTTC,CASRGTAGETQYF,TRBJ2-5,.,TRBV2,.
TGTGCCAGCAGGATGAGGGGCGAGCAGTACTTC,CASRMRGEQYF,TRBJ2-7,.,TRBV2,.
TGTGCCAGCAGTGATTCCGGGACAGGGGAGACCACCGGGGAGCTGTTTTTT,CASSDSGTGETTGELFF,TRBJ2-2,TRBD1,TRBV12-3/TRBV12-4,many
TGTGCCAGCAGCTTAGCGGGGAGGGCGGTCTACGAGCAGTACTTC,CASSLAGRAVYEQYF,TRBJ2-7,TRBD2,TRBV7-2,many
TGTGCCAGCAGCGTAGCCAGCAGCCCGAACACCGGGGAGCTGTTTTTT,CASSVASSPNTGELFF,TRBJ2-2,.,TRBV9,.
TGTGCCAGCAGCCGCGCGGGGGTAGCCTACAATGAGCAGTTCTTC,CASSRAGVAYNEQFF,TRBJ2-1,TRBD2,TRBV3-1,few
TGTGCCAGCACGGGGAGCTCTGGGGCCAACGTCCTGACTTTC,CASTGSSGANVLTF,TRBJ2-6,.,TRBV3-1,.
TGTGCCACCAGTGATTTGTTCGGGGAGCAGTACTTC,CATSDLFGEQYF,TRBJ2-7,.,TRBV24-1,.
TGTGCCAGCAGCTTAATGGAGGGGGCAGGCGAGCAGTACTTC,CASSLMEGAGEQYF,TRBJ2-7,.,TRBV7-9,many
TGCAGTGCTAGAGATCGTGAAAAACTGTTTTTT,CSARDREKLFF,TRBJ1-4,.,TRBV20-1,.
TGTGCCAGCAGTTACTCGGATAGGGGTCGCTACGAGCAGTACTTC,CASSYSDRGRYEQYF,TRBJ2-7,.,TRBV6-6,.
TGTGCCAGCAGCCCCACCTCTTCAAATGAGCAGTTCTTC,CASSPTSSNEQFF,TRBJ2-1,.,TRBV4-2,few
TGCAGCGTTGGACTTAGGGGGCCGGACACAGATACGCAGTATTTT,CSVGLRGPDTDTQYF,TRBJ2-3,TRBD1,TRBV29-1,.
TGTGCCAGCTCACCCTCCCAGTTAGCAGATACGCAGTATTTT,CASSPSQLADTQYF,TRBJ2-3,.,TRBV18,.
TGCAGCGTTGGCTCGGCAGATACGCAGTATTTT,CSVGSADTQYF,TRBJ2-3,.,TRBV29-1,.
TGTGCCAGCAGTTACTCTGAGGTTTCCAACTATGGCTACACCTTC,CASSYSEVSNYGYTF,TRBJ1-2,.,TRBV6-5,.
TGCAGCGTTGAAGATCAAGCGGGAGGGCCCCCATCCGAGCAGTACTTC,CSVEDQAGGPPSEQYF,TRBJ2-7,TRBD2,TRBV29-1,.
TGTGCCAGCATCAAACAGGGAGGCACTGAAGCTTTCTTT,CASIKQGGTEAFF,TRBJ1-1,.,TRBV7-2,many
TGTGCCAGCAGTTTTGGGACTAGCGGGACGGGGGAGCAGTTCTTC,CASSFGTSGTGEQFF,TRBJ2-1,TRBD2,TRBV12-3/TRBV12-4,few
TGTGCCAGCAAAAGGACAGGGCGGGATGGCTACACCTTC,CASKRTGRDGYTF,TRBJ1-2,TRBD1,TRBV27,.
TGTGCCAGCAGTACCGGCAGAAGAGCCAAAAACATTCAGTACTTC,CASSTGRRAKNIQYF,TRBJ2-4,.,TRBV2,.
TGCAGTGCCAAGGGGGACGGGGACGGGCCCCAGCATTTT,CSAKGDGDGPQHF,TRBJ1-5,.,TRBV20-1,.
TGCAGTGCTAGAGATTATCGGCAGGGTACCACAGATACGCGGTATTTT,CSARDYRQGTTDTRYF,TRBJ2-3,.,TRBV20-1,.
TGCAGTGCTAGAGACAAGGGTAGTAGCGGGAGACTCGGTGAGCAGTTCTTC,CSARDKGSSGRLGEQFF,TRBJ2-1,TRBD2,TRBV20-1,few
TGTGCCAGCAGCCAATGGGGGAGCGGGGGTAACACCGGGGAGCTGTTTTTT,CASSQWGSGGNTGELFF,TRBJ2-2,TRBD2,TRBV4-2,.
TGTGCCAGCAGCCAACCTAATCAGCCCCAGCATTTT,CASSQPNQPQHF,TRBJ1-5,.,TRBV7-2,.
TGTGCCAGCAGCTCAATAGGGCCTACGGCGGATACGCAGTATTTT,CASSSIGPTADTQYF,TRBJ2-3,.,TRBV7-3,.
TGTGCCAGCAGCTTACGGGCGGTAAATTCACCCCTCCACTTT,CASSLRAVNSPLHF,TRBJ1-6,.,TRBV7-2,.
TGTGCCAGCAGCCCCCCCCACCGCCTCGAAGCTTTCTTT,CASSPPHRLEAFF,TRBJ1-1,.,TRBV25-1,few
TGCAGTGCCCAGTCAGGGACAGGGGTCGAGCAGTTCTTC,CSAQSGTGVEQFF,TRBJ2-1,TRBD1,TRBV20-1,many
TGTGCCAGCAGTCCTGGGCGAGGGCTGAACACTGCAGCTTTCTTT,CASSPGRGLNTAAFF,TRBJ1-1,.,TRBV12-3/TRBV12-4,.
TGTGCCAGCGGGGGGACAGGGCCTGGCTACACCTTC,CASGGTGPGYTF,TRBJ1-2,TRBD1,TRBV12-3/TRBV12-4,.
TGTGCCAGCAGTTTAAGCGCGGCGGGCCCCTACAATGAGCAGTTCTTC,CASSLSAAGPYNEQFF,TRBJ2-1,.,TRBV12-3/TRBV12-4,few
TGTGCCAGCAGTGTAGGACCGAACTATGGCTACACCTTC,CASSVGPNYGYTF,TRBJ1-2,.,TRBV12-3/TRBV12-4,many
TGCAGCGTAGAGACAGCCTATGGCTACACCTTC,CSVETAYGYTF,TRBJ1-2,.,TRBV29-1,few
TGCGCCAGCAGCTTCCAGGGCCAACAAAGGGGTAAAAAACTGTTTTTT,CASSFQGQQRGKKLFF,TRBJ1-4,.,TRBV5-1,.
TGTGCCAGCAGCTTAGACAGGAGTACCTACAATGAGCAGTTCTTC,CASSLDRSTYNEQFF,TRBJ2-1,.,TRBV11-2,.
TGTGCCAGCAGTTTAGGGGGGCTAGGTGAAGCTTTCTTT,CASSLGGLGEAFF,TRBJ1-1,.,TRBV12-3/TRBV12-4,.
TGTGCCAGCAGTTACGCGAGCGTCTATGGCTACACCTTC,CASSYASVYGYTF,TRBJ1-2,.,TRBV6-2/TRBV6-3,.
TGTGCCAGCCGAGGGAGCGGGAGACATCCGGGGGAGCAGTACTTC,CASRGSGRHPGEQYF,TRBJ2-5,TRBD2,TRBV5-8,.
TGCGCCAGCAGCTCTGGTAGCGGGAACTACAATGAGCAGTTCTTC,CASSSGSGNYNEQFF,TRBJ2-1,TRBD2,TRBV5-1,.
TGTGCCAGCAGCGCCCAGGGAGGGGATCAGCCCCAGCATTTT,CASSAQGGDQPQHF,TRBJ1-5,.,TRBV9,few